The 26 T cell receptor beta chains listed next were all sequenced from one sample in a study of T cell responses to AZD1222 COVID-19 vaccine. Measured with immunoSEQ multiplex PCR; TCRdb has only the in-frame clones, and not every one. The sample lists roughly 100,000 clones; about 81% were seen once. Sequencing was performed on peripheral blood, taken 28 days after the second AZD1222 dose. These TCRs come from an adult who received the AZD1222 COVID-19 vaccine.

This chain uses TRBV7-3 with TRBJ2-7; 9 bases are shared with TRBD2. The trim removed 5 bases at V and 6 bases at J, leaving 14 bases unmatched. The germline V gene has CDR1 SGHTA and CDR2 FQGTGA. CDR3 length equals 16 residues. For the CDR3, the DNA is TGTGCCAGCAGCCCCCATCCAGCGGGAGGTTCCGGCGAGCAGTACTTC. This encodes CASSPHPAGGSGEQYF.

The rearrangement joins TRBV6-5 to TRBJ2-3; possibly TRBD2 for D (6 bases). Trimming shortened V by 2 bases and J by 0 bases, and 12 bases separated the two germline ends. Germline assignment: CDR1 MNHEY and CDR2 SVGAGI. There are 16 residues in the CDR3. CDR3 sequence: CASSYGQGLSTDTQYF. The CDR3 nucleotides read TGTGCCAGCAGTTACGGTCAGGGACTTAGCACAGATACGCAGTATTTT.

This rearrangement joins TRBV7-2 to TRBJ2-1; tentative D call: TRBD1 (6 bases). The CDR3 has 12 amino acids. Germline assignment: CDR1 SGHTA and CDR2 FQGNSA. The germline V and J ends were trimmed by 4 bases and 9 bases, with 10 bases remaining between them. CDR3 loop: CASSSLGGEQFF. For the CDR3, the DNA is TGTGCCAGCAGCTCCCTAGGGGGTGAGCAGTTCTTC.

The CDR3 coding sequence is TGTGCCAGCGGGCAGGGGCGGGAAAATCAGCCCCAGCATTTT. Amino acid sequence: CASGQGRENQPQHF. The chain uses TRBV2 and TRBJ1-5; D might be TRBD1 (6 bases). The CDR3 is 14 amino acids. V was pared by 8 bases and J by 4 bases, with 15 bases between. In germline, CDR1 is SNHLY, CDR2 FYNNEI.

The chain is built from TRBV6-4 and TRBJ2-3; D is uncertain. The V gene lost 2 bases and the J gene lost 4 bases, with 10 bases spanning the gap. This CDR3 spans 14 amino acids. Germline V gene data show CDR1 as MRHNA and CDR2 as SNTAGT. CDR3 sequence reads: CASSDLFAADTQYF. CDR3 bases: TGTGCCAGCAGTGACCTATTTGCTGCAGATACGCAGTATTTT.

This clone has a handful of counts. CDR3 amino acids: CASSYRDSHYSPLHF. The CDR3 nucleotides read TGTGCCAGCAGCTACCGGGACAGTCACTATTCACCCCTCCACTTT. V usage is TRBV7-8 and J usage is TRBJ1-6, with TRBD1 identical over 7 bases. The CDR3 runs 15 residues. With 4 bases clipped from V and 8 bases from J, the junction kept 8 bases outside the gene matches. Germline V lookup: CDR1 SGHVS, CDR2 FQNEAQ.

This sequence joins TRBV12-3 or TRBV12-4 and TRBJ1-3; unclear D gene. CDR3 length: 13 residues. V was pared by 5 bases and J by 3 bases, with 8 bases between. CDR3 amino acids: CASSIDVGNTIYF. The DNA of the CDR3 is TGTGCCAGCAGTATTGACGTTGGAAACACCATATATTTT.

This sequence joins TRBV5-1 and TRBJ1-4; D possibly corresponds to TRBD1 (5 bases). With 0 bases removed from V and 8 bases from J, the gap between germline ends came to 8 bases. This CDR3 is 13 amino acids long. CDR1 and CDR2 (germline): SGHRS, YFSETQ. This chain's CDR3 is CASSLAGDEKLFF. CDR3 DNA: TGCGCCAGCAGCTTGGCTGGGGACGAAAAACTGTTTTTT.

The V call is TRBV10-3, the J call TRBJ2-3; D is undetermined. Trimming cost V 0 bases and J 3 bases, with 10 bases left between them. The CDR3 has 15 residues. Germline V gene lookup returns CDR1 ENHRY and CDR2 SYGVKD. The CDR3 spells CAISESLVRTDTQYF. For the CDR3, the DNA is TGTGCCATCAGTGAGTCGTTAGTCCGGACAGATACGCAGTATTTT.

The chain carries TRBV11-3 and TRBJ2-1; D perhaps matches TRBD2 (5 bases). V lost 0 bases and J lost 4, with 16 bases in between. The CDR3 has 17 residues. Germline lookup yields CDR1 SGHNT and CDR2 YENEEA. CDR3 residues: CASSLDQRLPTYNEQFF. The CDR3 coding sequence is TGTGCCAGCAGCTTAGATCAACGACTACCTACATACAATGAGCAGTTCTTC.

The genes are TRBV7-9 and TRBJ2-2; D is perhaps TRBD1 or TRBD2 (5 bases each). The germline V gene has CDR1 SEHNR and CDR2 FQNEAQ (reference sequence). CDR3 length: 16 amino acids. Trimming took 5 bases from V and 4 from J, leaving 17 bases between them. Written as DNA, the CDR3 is TGTGCCAGCAGCACAAGGCCGGGACCTTTCACCGGGGAGCTGTTTTTT. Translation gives CASSTRPGPFTGELFF.

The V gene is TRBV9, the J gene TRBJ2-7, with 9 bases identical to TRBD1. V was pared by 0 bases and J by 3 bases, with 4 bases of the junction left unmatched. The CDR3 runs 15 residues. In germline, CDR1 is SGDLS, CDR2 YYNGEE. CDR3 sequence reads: CASSVAPGQGYEQYF. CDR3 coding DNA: TGTGCCAGCAGCGTAGCTCCGGGACAGGGCTACGAGCAGTACTTC.

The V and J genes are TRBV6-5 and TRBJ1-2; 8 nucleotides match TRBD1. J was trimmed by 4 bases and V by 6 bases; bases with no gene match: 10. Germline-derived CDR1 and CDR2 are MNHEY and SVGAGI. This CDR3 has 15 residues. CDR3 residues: CASRHDRGSGYGYTF. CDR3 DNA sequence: TGTGCCAGCAGACATGACAGGGGCAGCGGCTATGGCTACACCTTC.

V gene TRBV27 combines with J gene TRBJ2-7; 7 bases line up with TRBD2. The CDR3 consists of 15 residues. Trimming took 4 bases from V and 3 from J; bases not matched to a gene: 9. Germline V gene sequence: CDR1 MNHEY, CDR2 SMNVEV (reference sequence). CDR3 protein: CASSSPAAGNYEQYF. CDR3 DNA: TGTGCCAGCAGTTCCCCCGCAGCGGGAAACTACGAGCAGTACTTC.

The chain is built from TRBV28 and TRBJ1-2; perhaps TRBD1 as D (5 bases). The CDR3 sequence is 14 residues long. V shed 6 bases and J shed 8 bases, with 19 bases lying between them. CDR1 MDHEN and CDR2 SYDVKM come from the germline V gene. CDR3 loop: CASRKSQGSSGYTF. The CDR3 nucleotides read TGTGCCAGCAGGAAATCTCAGGGTTCTTCCGGCTACACCTTC.

CDR3 coding DNA: TGTGCCAGTAGTCCGTACAGGGGGAAGGGGTATGGCTACACCTTC. As protein: CASSPYRGKGYGYTF. V and J are TRBV19 and TRBJ1-2, with 8 bases fitting TRBD1. This CDR3 is built from 15 residues. V gave up 5 bases and J gave up 5 bases; unmatched junction bases: 10. The germline V gene has CDR1 LNHDA and CDR2 SQIVND (reference sequence).

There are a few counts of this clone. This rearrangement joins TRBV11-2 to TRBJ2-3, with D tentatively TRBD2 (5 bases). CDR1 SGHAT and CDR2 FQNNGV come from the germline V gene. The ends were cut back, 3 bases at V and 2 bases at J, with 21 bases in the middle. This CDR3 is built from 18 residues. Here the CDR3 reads CASSLVQRTGLITDTQYF. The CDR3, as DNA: TGTGCCAGCAGCTTGGTCCAGCGGACCGGACTTATCACAGATACGCAGTATTTT.

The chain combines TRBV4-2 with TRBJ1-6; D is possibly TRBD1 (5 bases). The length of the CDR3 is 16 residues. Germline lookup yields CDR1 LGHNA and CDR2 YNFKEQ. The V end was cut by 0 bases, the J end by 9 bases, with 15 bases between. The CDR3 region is CASSQDGTRGTSPLHF. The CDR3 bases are TGTGCCAGCAGCCAAGATGGTACAAGGGGTACTTCACCCCTCCACTTT.

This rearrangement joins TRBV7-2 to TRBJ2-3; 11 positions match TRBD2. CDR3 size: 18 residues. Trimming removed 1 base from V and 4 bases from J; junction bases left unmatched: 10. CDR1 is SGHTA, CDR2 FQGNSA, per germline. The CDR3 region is CASSLELAGVIFADTQYF. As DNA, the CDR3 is TGTGCCAGCAGCTTAGAACTAGCGGGAGTAATTTTTGCAGATACGCAGTATTTT.

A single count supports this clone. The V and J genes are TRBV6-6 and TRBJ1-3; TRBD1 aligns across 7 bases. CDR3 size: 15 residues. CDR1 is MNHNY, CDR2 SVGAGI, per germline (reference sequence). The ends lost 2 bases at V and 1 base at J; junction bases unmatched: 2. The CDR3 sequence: CASSYRDSSGNTIYF. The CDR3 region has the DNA TGTGCCAGCAGTTACCGGGACAGTTCTGGAAACACCATATATTTT.

The CDR3 is CASSLATEAFF. The DNA of the CDR3 is TGTGCCAGCAGTTTAGCCACTGAAGCTTTCTTT. V and J are TRBV6-2 or TRBV6-3 and TRBJ1-1; D is unresolved. Per the germline V gene, CDR1 is MNHEY and CDR2 is SVGEGT. CDR3 size: 11 residues. V dropped 4 bases and J dropped 4 bases, with 4 bases sitting between them.

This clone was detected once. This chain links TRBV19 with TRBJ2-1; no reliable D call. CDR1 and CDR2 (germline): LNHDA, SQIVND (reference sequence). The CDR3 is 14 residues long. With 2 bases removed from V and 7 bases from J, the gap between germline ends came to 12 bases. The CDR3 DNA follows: TGTGCCAGTAGTATATTTGGTACTCGGAATGAGCAGTTCTTC. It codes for CASSIFGTRNEQFF.

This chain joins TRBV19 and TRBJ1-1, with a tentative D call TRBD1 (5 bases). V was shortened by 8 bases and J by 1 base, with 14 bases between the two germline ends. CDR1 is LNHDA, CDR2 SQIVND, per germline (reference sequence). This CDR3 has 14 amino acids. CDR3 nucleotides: TGTGCCAGTGTTCCCGGGACGCAGAACACTGAAGCTTTCTTT. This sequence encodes CASVPGTQNTEAFF.

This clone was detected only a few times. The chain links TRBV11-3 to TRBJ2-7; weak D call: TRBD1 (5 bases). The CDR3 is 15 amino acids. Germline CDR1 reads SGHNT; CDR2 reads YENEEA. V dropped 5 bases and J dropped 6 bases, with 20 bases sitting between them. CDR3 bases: TGTGCCAGCAGCCCTCTCGGGCAGGGATACTCCGAGCAGTACTTC. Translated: CASSPLGQGYSEQYF.

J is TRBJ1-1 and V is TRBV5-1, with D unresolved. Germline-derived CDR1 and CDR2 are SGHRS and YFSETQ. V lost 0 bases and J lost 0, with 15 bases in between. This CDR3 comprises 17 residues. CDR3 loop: CASSLEFQRIMNTEAFF. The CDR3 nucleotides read TGCGCCAGCAGCTTGGAGTTTCAGAGGATCATGAACACTGAAGCTTTCTTT.

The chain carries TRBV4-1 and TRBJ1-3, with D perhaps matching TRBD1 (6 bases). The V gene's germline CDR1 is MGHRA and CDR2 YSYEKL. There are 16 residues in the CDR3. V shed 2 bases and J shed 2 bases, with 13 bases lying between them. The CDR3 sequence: CASSQLLRDTGNTIYF. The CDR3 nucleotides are TGCGCCAGCAGCCAACTCCTCCGGGACACTGGAAACACCATATATTTT.